This T cell receptor (beta chain) is drawn from a study of metastatic and nonmetastatic thyroid tumors. TCRdb reassembled clones from the PCR reads with MiXCR. In the table there are around 19,000 clones, around 33% of which are singletons. Until they underwent thyroid surgery, no patient had received any treatment. J was trimmed by 6 bases and V by 6 bases; bases with no gene match: 4. Germline V gene sequence: CDR1 SGHAT, CDR2 FQNNGV. This CDR3 has 15 amino acids. The TCR originated in a female donor with papillary thyroid cancer or a benign thyroid nodule (not recorded which). Some clones in this sample may be carry-over from other donors' samples. The material sequenced was tumor tissue. This chain uses TRBV11-2 with TRBJ2-3; 15 nucleotides match TRBD2. Here the CDR3 reads CASRPGLAGGDTQYF. As DNA, the CDR3 is TGTGCCAGCAGACCCGGACTAGCGGGAGGGGATACGCAGTATTTT.